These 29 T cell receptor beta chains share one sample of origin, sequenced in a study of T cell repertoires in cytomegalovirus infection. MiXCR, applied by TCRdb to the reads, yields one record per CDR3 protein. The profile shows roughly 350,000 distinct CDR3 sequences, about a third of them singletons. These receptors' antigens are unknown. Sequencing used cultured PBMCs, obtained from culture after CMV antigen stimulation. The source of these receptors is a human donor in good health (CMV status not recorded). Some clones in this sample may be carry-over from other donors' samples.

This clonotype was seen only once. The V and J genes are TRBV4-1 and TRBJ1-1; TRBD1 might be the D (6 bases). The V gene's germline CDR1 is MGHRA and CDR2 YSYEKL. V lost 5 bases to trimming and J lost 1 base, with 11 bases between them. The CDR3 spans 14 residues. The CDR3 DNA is TGCGCCAGCAGCAACAGGGAGGCGAACACTGAAGCTTTCTTT. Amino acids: CASSNREANTEAFF.

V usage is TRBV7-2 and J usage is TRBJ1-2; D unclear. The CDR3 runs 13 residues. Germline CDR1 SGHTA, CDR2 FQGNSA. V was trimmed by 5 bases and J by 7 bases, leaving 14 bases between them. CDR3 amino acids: CASSPTVTPGYTF. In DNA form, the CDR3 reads TGTGCCAGCAGCCCGACTGTGACCCCTGGCTACACCTTC.

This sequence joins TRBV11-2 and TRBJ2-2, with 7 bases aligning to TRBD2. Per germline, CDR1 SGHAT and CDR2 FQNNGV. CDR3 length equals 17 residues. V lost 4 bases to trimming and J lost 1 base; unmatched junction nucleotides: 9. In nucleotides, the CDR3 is TGTGCCAGCAGCTCGTTGGTGGCTAGCGGGAACACCGGGGAGCTGTTTTTT. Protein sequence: CASSSLVASGNTGELFF.

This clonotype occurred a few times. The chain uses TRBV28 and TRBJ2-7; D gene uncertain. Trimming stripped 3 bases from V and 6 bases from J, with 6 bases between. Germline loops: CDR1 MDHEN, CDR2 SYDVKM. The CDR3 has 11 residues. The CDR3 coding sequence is TGTGCCAGCAGTTTCCGAAGCGAGCAGTACGTC. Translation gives CASSFRSEQYV.

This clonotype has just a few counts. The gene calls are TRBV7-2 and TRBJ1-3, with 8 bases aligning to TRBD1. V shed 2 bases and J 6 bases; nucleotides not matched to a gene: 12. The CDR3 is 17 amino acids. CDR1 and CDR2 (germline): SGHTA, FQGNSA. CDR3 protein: CASSLPRSGTGKNTIYF. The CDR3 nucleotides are TGTGCCAGCAGCTTACCCCGATCCGGGACAGGAAAAAACACCATATATTTT.

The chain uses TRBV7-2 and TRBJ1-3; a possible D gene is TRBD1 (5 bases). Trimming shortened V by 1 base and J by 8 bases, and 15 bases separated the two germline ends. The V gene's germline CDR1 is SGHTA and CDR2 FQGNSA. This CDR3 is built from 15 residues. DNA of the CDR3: TGTGCCAGCAGCTTAGTGGGGCAGGACCCATACACCATATATTTT. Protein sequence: CASSLVGQDPYTIYF.

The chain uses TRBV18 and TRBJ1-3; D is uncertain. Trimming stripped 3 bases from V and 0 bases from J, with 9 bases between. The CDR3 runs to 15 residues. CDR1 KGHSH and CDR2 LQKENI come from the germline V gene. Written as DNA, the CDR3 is TGTGCCAGCTCACCCCAGGATAGCTCTGGAAACACCATATATTTT. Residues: CASSPQDSSGNTIYF.

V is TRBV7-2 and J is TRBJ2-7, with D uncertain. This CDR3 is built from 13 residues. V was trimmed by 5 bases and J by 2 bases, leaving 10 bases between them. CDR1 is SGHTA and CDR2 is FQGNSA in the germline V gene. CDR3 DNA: TGTGCCAGCAGCCCGCGACCCACCTACGAGCAGTACGTC. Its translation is CASSPRPTYEQYV.

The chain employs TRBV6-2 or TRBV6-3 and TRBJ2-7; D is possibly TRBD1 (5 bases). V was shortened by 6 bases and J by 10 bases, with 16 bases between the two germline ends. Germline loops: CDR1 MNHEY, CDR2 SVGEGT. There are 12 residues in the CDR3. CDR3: CASSRIGDEQYF. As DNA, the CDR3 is TGTGCCAGCAGCCGTATAGGGGATGAACAGTACTTC.

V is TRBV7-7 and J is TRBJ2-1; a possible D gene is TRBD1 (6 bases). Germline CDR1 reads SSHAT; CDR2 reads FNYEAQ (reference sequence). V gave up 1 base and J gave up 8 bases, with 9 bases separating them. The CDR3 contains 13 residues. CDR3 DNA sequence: TGTGCCAGCAGCTTAGGACAGGACTATGAGCAGTTCTTC. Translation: CASSLGQDYEQFF.

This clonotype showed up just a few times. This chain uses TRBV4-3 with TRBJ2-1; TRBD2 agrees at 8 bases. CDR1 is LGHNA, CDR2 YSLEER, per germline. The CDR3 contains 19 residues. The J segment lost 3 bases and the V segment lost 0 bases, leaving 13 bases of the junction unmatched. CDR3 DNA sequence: TGCGCCAGCAGCCAAGAAGTCAGGCAAGCGGGAGATTTCTACAATGAGCAGTTCTTC. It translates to CASSQEVRQAGDFYNEQFF.

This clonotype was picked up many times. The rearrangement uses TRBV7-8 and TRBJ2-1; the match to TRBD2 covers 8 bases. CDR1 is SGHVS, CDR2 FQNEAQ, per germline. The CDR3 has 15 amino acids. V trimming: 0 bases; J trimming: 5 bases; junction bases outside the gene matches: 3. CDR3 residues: CASSLALAAHNEQFF. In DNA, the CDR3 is TGTGCCAGCAGCTTAGCACTAGCGGCACACAATGAGCAGTTCTTC.

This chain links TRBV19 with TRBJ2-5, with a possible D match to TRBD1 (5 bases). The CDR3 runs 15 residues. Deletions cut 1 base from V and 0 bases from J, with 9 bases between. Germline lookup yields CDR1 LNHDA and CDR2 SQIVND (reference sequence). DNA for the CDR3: TGTGCCAGTAGTATAGTCTCAGGGAACCAAGAGACCCAGTACTTC. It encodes CASSIVSGNQETQYF.

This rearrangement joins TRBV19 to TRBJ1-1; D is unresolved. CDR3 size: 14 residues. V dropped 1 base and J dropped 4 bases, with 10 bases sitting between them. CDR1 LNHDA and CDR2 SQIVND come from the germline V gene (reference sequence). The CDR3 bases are TGTGCCAGTAGTATAGTGGAGGGAGGCACTGAAGCTTTCTTT. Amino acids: CASSIVEGGTEAFF.

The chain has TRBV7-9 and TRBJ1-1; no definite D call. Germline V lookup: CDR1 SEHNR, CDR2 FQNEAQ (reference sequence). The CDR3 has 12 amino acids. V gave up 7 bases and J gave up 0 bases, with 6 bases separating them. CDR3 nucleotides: TGTGCCAGCACACTAGTGAACACTGAAGCTTTCTTT. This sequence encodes CASTLVNTEAFF. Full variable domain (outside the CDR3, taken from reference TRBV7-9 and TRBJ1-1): DTGVSQNPRHKITKRGQNVTFRCDPISEHNRLYWYRQTLGQGPEFLTYFQNEAQLEKSRLLSDRFSAERPKGSFSTLEIQRTEQGDSAMYLCASTLVNTEAFFGQGTRLTVV.

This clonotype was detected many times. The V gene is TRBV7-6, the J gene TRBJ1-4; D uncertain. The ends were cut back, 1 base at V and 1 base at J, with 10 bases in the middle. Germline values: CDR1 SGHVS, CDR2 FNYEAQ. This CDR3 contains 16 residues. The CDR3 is CASSLGAPKTNEKLFF. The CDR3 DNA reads TGTGCCAGCAGCTTAGGGGCCCCGAAAACTAATGAAAAACTGTTTTTT.

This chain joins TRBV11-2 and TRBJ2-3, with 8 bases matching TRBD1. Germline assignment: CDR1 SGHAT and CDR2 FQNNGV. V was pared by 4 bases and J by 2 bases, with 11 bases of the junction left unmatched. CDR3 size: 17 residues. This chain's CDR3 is CASSSRTGQRLTDTQYF. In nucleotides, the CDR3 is TGTGCCAGCAGCTCCCGGACAGGGCAGAGACTCACAGATACGCAGTATTTT. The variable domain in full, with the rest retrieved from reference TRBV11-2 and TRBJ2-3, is EAGVAQSPRYKIIEKRQSVAFWCNPISGHATLYWYQQILGQGPKLLIQFQNNGVVDDSQLPKDRFSAERLKGVDSTLKIQPAKLEDSAVYLCASSSRTGQRLTDTQYFGPGTRLTVL.

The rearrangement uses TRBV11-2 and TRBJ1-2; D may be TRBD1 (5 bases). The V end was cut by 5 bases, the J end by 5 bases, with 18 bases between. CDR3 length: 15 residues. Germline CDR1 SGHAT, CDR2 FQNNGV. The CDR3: CASSLRQTTQYGYTF. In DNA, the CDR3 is TGTGCCAGCAGCCTCCGACAGACCACCCAATATGGCTACACCTTC.

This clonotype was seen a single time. The CDR3 loop is CASSWTGVATEAFF. CDR3 nucleotide sequence: TGTGCCAGCAGTTGGACAGGGGTGGCCACTGAAGCTTTCTTT. The J gene is TRBJ1-1, the V gene TRBV2; 9 nucleotides match TRBD1. Unmatched junction bases numbered 5, after V lost 5 bases and J lost 4 bases. CDR3 size: 14 residues. From germline, CDR1 is SNHLY and CDR2 FYNNEI.

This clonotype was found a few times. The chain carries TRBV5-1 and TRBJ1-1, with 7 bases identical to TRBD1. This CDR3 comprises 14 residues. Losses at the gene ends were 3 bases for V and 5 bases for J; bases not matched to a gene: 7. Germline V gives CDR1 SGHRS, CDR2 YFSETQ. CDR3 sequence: CASSWLQQGTEAFF. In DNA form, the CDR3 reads TGCGCCAGCAGCTGGTTACAACAGGGGACTGAAGCTTTCTTT.

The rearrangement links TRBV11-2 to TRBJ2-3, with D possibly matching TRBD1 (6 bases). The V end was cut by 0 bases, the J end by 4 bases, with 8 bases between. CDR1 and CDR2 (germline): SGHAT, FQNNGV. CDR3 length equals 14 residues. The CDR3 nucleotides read TGTGCCAGCAGCTTAGAGGCAGGGGCAGATACGCAGTATTTT. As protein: CASSLEAGADTQYF.

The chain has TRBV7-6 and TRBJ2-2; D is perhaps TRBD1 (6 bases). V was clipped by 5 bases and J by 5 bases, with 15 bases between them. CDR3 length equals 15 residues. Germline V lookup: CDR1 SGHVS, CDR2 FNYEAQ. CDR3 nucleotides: TGTGCCAGCAGCCAACAGGGTAAAAGGACCGGGGAGCTGTTTTTT. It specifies CASSQQGKRTGELFF.

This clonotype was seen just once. DNA of the CDR3: TGTGCCAGCAGCCCCGCAATTATCGGACCCACCTTC. Its translation is CASSPAIIGPTF. The chain has TRBV7-3 and TRBJ1-2; D is ambiguous. Germline CDR1 is SGHTA and CDR2 is FQGTGA. CDR3 length: 12 residues. V was pared by 5 bases and J by 13 bases, with 17 bases between.

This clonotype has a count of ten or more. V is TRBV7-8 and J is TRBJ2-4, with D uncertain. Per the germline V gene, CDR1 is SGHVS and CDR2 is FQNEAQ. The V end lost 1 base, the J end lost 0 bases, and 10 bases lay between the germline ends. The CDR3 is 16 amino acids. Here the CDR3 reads CASSLEGFGAKNIQYF. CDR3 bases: TGTGCCAGCAGCTTAGAGGGCTTTGGAGCCAAAAACATTCAGTACTTC.

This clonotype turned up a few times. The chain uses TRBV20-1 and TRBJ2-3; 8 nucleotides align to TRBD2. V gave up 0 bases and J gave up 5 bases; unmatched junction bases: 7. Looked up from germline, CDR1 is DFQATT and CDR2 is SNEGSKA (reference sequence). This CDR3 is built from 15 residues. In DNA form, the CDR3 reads TGCAGTGCTAGAGATCAAAGCGGGAGTAGAGATACGCAGTATTTT. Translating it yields CSARDQSGSRDTQYF.

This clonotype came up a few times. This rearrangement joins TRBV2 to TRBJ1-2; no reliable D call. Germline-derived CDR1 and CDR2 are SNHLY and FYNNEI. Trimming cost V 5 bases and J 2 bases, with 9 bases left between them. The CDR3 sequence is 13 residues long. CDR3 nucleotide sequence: TGTGCCAGCAGTTGGACGGCCAACTATGGCTACACCTTC. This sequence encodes CASSWTANYGYTF.

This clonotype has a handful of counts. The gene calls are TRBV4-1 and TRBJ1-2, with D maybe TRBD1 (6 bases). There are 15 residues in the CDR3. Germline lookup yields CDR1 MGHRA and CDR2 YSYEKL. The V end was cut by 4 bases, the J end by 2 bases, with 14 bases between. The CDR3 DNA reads TGCGCCAGCAGCCCCAAAGGGGGATCCAACTATGGCTACACCTTC. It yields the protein CASSPKGGSNYGYTF.

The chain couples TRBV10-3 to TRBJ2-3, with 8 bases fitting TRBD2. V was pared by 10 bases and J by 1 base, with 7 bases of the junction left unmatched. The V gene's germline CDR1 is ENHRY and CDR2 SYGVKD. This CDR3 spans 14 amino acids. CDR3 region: CATAGGAGTDTQYF. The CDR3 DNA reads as TGTGCCACTGCGGGGGGAGCAGGCACAGATACGCAGTATTTT.

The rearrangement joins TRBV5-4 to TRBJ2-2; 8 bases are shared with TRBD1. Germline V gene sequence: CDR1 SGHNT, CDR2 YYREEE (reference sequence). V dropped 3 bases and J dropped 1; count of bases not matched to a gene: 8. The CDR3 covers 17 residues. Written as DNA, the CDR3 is TGTGCCAGCAGCTCCTCCTTCGGACAGGGGAACACCGGGGAGCTGTTTTTT. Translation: CASSSSFGQGNTGELFF.